Each of the 6 T cell receptor beta chains below was sequenced from the same sample in a study of blood T cells in healthy people across ages. A second PCR, run for roughly 7 to 12 cycles, used a sample-barcoded 5' primer plus a J-beta primer mix. TCRdb re-called the 5' RACE reads with MiXCR, one entry per CDR3 protein. The sample includes about 900,000 distinct CDR3 sequences, 40% to 60% seen only once; the top ten take roughly an eighth. The sequenced sample was blood. The receptors were sampled from a man younger than 40 in good health.

CDR3: CASSPQGAKETQYF. Written as DNA, the CDR3 is TGTGCCAGCAGCCCACAGGGAGCTAAAGAGACCCAGTACTTC. The chain recombines TRBV7-6 with TRBJ2-5, with a possible D match to TRBD1 (6 bases). The CDR3 runs to 14 residues. Germline V lookup: CDR1 SGHVS, CDR2 FNYEAQ. Trimming stripped 5 bases from V and 3 bases from J, with 13 bases between.

This clonotype was recorded a few times. The chain couples TRBV28 to TRBJ2-1, with TRBD2 matching over 11 bases. CDR3 length: 15 amino acids. The ends lost 7 bases at V and 4 bases at J; junction bases unmatched: 6. Looked up from germline, CDR1 is MDHEN and CDR2 is SYDVKM. The CDR3 reads CASTEGLAAYNEQFF. DNA for the CDR3: TGTGCCAGCACCGAGGGACTAGCGGCGTACAATGAGCAGTTCTTC.

This clonotype has only a few counts. The chain's CDR3 is CAISEGVGNEQFF. The DNA of the CDR3 is TGTGCCATCAGTGAGGGGGTCGGCAATGAGCAGTTCTTC. The chain joins TRBV10-3 to TRBJ2-1; D unresolved. CDR3 length equals 13 residues. From germline, CDR1 is ENHRY and CDR2 SYGVKD. Trimming took off 2 bases at V and 6 bases at J, with 8 bases between the two ends.

J is TRBJ2-1 and V is TRBV20-1, with TRBD1 as a possible D gene (6 bases). The J call is doubtful: the DNA matches TRBJ2-7 better. CDR1 is DFQATT and CDR2 is SNEGSKA in the germline V gene (reference sequence). The CDR3 contains 15 residues. CDR3 bases: TGCAGTGCTAGAGGTCGCAGGGGCACCTACAATGAGCAGTACTTC. The encoded protein is CSARGRRGTYNEQYF.

The V call is TRBV6-1, the J call TRBJ1-2; D may be TRBD1 (6 bases). This CDR3 comprises 15 residues. V was pared by 1 base and J by 3 bases, with 12 bases between. Germline V gene lookup returns CDR1 MNHNS and CDR2 SASEGT. CDR3 loop: CASSEVGGADYGYTF. As DNA, the CDR3 is TGTGCCAGCAGTGAAGTCGGGGGGGCGGACTATGGCTACACCTTC.

The V and J genes are TRBV24-1 and TRBJ2-1, with 13 bases lining up with TRBD2. The CDR3 has 17 amino acids. Germline V lookup: CDR1 KGHDR, CDR2 SFDVKD. J was trimmed by 4 bases and V by 5 bases; bases with no gene match: 7. The CDR3 sequence: CATSGQTSGGTYNEQFF. CDR3 sequence (DNA): TGTGCCACCAGTGGTCAGACTAGCGGGGGGACTTACAATGAGCAGTTCTTC.